This T cell receptor beta chain was captured by sequencing in a study of OX40 agonist ivuxolimab in advanced cancers. Study in general: Patients' therapy was ivuxolimab, an antibody that acts as an agonist of OX40 (CD134). Patients received ivuxolimab, an intravenous treatment, every 2 weeks at 0.01 to 10 mg/kg. Eligibility rules accepted prior anti-PD-1, anti-PD-L1 or anti-CTLA-4 therapy, and over 35% had some.

V shed 4 bases and J shed 4 bases, with 7 bases lying between them. There are 13 residues in the CDR3. Germline CDR1 and CDR2: LNHDA and SQIVND (reference sequence). This clone was seen a handful of times. Assay: immunoSEQ multiplex PCR; the TCRdb copy retains only in-frame clones and omits some. The sample consists of tens of thousands of clones, about 70% of them appearing once. Patients were excluded for autoimmune disease history or systemic immunosuppression. V and J are TRBV19 and TRBJ2-2; D remains ambiguous. This material consisted of CD4+ or CD8+ T cells sorted from blood, taken in a trial of the OX40 agonist ivuxolimab. This TCR was recovered from an adult with an advanced solid tumor such as melanoma, head and neck, liver or kidney cancer. The CDR3 nucleotides are TGTGCCAGTAGTACCCACCCCACCGGGGAGCTGTTTTTT. It yields the protein CASSTHPTGELFF. Combining the CDR3 with reference TRBV19 and TRBJ2-2 gives the whole variable domain DGGITQSPKYLFRKEGQNVTLSCEQNLNHDAMYWYRQDPGQGLRLIYYSQIVNDFQKGDIAEGYSVSREKKESFPLTVTSAQKNPTAFYLCASSTHPTGELFFGEGSRLTVL.